Below, one T cell receptor beta chain is given with its context. V shed 9 bases and J 7 bases; nucleotides not matched to a gene: 7. The CDR3 loop spans 15 amino acids. The germline V gene encodes CDR1 KGHDR and CDR2 SFDVKD. The sample belongs to a study of blood T cell repertoires in COVID-19. Overall study context: Both acute and convalescent COVID-19 samples were obtained from the United States, Italy and Spain. PBMCs, B-cell-depleted T cells, or T cells were the source of the cDNA or gDNA that made up the material.

Per the original data handling: The authors estimated nucleated cell counts from reference gene primer amplification. The repertoire was sequenced with immunoSEQ multiplex PCR; TCRdb's copy has only in-frame clones and lacks some. V, J and clone size are taken as reported in that table, and D and trimming were inferred from the DNA itself. The sample lists 60,000 to 90,000 clones, under 80% occurring once. The receptor was isolated from a human donor with acute or convalescent COVID-19. The donor label of this sample is uncertain. The sequenced material came from peripheral blood. This rearrangement joins TRBV24-1 to TRBJ2-1; 14 bases line up with TRBD2. The CDR3 loop is CATARTSGRMNEQFF. CDR3 in DNA: TGTGCCACCGCTCGGACTAGCGGGAGGATGAATGAGCAGTTCTTC.